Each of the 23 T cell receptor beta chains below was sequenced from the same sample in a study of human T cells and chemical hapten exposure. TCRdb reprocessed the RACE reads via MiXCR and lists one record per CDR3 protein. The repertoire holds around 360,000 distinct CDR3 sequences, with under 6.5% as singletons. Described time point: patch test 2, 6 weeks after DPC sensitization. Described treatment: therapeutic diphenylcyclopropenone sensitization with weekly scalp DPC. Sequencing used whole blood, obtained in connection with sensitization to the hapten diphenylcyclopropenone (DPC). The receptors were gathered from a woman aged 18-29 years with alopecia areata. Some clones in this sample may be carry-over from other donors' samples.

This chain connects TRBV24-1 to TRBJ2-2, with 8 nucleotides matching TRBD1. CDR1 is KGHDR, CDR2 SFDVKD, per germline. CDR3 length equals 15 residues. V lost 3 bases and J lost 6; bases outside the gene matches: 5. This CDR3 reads CATSDQTQGAGELFF. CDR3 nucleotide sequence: TGTGCCACCAGTGATCAAACACAGGGGGCCGGGGAGCTGTTTTTT.

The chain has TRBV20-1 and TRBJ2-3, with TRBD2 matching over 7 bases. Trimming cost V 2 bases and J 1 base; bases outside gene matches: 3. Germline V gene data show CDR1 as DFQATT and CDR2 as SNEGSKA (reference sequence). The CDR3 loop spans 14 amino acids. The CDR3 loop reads CSARKGGGTDTQYF. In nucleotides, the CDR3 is TGCAGTGCTAGAAAGGGAGGGGGCACAGATACGCAGTATTTT.

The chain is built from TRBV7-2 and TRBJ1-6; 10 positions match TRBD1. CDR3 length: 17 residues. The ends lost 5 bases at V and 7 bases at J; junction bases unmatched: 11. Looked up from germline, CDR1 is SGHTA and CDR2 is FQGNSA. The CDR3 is CASSPNRGGQGNSPLHF. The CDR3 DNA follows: TGTGCCAGCAGCCCGAATCGGGGGGGACAGGGGAATTCACCCCTCCACTTT.

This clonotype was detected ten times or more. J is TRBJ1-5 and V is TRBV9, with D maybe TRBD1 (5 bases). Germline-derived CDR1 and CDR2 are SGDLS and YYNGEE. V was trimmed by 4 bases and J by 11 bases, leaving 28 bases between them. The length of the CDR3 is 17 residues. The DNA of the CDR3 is TGTGCCAGCAGCCTTAAATGGGGACCTGACCAAAATCAAGCCCAGCATTTT. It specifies CASSLKWGPDQNQAQHF.

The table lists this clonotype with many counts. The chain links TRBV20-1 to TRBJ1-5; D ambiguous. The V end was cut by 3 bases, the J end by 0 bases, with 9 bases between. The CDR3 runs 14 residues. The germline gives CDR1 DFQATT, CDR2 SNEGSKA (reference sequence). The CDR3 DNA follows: TGCAGTGCTAGGGGGTCTTATAGCAATCAGCCCCAGCATTTT. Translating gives CSARGSYSNQPQHF.

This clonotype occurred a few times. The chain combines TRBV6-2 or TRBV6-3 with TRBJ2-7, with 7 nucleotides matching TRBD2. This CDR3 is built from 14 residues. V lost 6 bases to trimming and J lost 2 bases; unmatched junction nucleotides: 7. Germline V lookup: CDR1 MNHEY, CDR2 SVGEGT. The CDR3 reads CASSRSGLAYEQYF. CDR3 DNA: TGTGCCAGCAGCCGATCTGGACTAGCCTACGAGCAGTACTTC.

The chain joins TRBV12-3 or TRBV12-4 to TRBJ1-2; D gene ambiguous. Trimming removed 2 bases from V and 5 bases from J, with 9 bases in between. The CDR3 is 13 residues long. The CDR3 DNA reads TGTGCCAGCAGTTTACCCCAGGAGTATGGCTACACCTTC. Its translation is CASSLPQEYGYTF.

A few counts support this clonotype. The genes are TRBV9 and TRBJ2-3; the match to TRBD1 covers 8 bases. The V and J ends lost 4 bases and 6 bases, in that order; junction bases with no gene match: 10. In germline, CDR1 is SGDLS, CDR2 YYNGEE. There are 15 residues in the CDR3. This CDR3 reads CASSPDRAGIDTQYF. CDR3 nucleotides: TGTGCCAGCAGCCCGGACAGGGCGGGCATTGATACGCAGTATTTT.

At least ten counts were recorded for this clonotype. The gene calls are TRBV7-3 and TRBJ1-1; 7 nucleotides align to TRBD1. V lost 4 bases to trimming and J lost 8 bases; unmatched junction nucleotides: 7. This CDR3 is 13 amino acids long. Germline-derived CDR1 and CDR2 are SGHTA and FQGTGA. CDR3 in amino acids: CASSSRQGLEAFF. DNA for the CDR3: TGTGCCAGCAGCTCTAGACAGGGCCTAGAAGCTTTCTTT. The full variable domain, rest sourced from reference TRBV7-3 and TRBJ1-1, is GAGVSQTPSNKVTEKGKYVELRCDPISGHTALYWYRQSLGQGPEFLIYFQGTGAADDSGLPNDRFFAVRPEGSVSTLKIQRTERGDSAVYLCASSSRQGLEAFFGQGTRLTVV.

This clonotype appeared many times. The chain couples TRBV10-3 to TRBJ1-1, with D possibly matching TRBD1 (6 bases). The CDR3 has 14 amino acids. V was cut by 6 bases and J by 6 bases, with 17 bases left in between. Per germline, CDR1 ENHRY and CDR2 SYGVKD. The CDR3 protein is CAIRGTGMDAEAFF. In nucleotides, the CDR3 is TGTGCCATCAGGGGAACAGGGATGGACGCTGAAGCTTTCTTT.

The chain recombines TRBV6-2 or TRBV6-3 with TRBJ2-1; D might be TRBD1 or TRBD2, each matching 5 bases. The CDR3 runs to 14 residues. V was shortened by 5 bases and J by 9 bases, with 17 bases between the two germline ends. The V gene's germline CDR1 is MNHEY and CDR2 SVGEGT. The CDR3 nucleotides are TGTGCCAGCAGTAACGGGCCCGAGGGGAGTGAGCAGTTCTTC. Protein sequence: CASSNGPEGSEQFF.

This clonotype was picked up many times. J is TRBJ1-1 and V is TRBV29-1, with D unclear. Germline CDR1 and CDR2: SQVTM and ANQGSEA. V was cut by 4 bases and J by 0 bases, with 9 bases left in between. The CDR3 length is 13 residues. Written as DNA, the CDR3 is TGCAGCGTTGCGGTATTCCTGAACACTGAAGCTTTCTTT. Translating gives CSVAVFLNTEAFF.

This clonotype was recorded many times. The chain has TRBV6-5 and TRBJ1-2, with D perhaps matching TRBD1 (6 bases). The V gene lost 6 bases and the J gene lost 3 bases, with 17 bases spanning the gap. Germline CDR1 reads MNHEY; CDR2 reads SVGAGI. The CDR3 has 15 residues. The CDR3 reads CASSRPSTGHYGYTF. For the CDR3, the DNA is TGTGCCAGCAGCCGGCCTAGTACAGGGCACTATGGCTACACCTTC.

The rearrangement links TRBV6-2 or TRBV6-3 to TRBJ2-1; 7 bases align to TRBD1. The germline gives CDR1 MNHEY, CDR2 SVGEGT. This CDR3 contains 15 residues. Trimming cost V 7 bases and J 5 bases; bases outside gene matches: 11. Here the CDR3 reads CASIPGGTANNEQFF. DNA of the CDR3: TGTGCCAGCATCCCCGGTGGGACAGCGAACAATGAGCAGTTCTTC.

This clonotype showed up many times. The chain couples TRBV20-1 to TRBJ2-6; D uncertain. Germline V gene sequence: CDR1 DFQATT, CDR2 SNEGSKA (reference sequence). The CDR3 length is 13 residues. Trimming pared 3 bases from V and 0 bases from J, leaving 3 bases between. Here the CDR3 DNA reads TGCAGTGCTAGTCACTCTGGGGCCAACGTCCTGACTTTC. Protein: CSASHSGANVLTF.

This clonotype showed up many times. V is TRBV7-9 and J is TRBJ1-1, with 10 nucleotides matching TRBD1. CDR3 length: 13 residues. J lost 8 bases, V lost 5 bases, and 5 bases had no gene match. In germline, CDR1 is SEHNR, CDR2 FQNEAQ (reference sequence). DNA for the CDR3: TGTGCCAGCAGCCCCTGGGACAGGGGAGAAGCTTTCTTT. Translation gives CASSPWDRGEAFF.

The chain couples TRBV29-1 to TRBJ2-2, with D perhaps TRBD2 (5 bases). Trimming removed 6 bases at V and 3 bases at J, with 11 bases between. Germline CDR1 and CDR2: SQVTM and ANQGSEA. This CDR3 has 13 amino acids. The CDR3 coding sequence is TGCAGCGTAAGCGGTGGATACACCGGGGAGCTGTTTTTT. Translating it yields CSVSGGYTGELFF.

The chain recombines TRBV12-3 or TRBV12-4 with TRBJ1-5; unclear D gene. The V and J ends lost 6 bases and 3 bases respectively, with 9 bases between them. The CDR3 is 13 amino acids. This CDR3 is CASSYIDNQPQHF. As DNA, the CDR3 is TGTGCCAGCAGCTATATAGACAATCAGCCCCAGCATTTT.

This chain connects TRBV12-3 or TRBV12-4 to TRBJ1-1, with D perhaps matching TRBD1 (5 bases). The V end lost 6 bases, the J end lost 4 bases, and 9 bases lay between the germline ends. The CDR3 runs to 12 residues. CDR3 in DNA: TGTGCCAGCAGGCAGGGCCCCACTGAAGCTTTCTTT. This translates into CASRQGPTEAFF.

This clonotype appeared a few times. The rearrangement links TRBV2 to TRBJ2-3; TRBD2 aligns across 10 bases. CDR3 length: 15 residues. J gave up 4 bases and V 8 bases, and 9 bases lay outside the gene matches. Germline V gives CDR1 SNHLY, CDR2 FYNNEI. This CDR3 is CASGKERGGADTQYF. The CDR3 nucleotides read TGTGCCAGCGGAAAGGAGCGGGGGGGAGCAGATACGCAGTATTTT.

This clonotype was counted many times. CDR3 DNA: TGTGCCAGCAGTTACGCCCCCGACAGCTCACCCCTCCACTTT. Translation gives CASSYAPDSSPLHF. The chain recombines TRBV6-2 or TRBV6-3 with TRBJ1-6; possibly TRBD1 for D (5 bases). Trimming left V 2 bases short and J 10 bases short, with 12 bases between. This CDR3 spans 14 amino acids. Germline V gene sequence: CDR1 MNHEY, CDR2 SVGEGT.

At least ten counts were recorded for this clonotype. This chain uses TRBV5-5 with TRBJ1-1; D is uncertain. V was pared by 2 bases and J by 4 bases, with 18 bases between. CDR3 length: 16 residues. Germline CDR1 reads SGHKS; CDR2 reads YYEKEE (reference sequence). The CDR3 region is CASSLVPSDLGTEAFF. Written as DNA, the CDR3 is TGTGCCAGCAGCTTAGTTCCGAGCGATTTGGGCACTGAAGCTTTCTTT.

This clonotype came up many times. CDR3: CSVADRGDWTEAFF. Written as DNA, the CDR3 is TGCAGCGTAGCCGACAGGGGTGATTGGACTGAAGCTTTCTTT. V is TRBV29-1 and J is TRBJ1-1; 8 bases agree with TRBD1. Trimming at V came to 6 bases and at J to 5 bases, leaving 11 bases not matched to a gene. Germline assignment: CDR1 SQVTM and CDR2 ANQGSEA. The CDR3 covers 14 residues.